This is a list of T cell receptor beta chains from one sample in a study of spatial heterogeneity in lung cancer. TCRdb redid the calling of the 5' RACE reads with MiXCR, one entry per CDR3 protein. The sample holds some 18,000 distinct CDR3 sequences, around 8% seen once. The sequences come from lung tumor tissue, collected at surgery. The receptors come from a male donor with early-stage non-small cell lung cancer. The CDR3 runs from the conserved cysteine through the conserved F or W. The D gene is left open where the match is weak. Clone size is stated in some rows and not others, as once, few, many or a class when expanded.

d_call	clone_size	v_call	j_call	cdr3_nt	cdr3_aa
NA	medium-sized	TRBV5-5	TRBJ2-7	TGTGCCAGCAGCTTGTCGGGCGGCACTCCCGAGCAGTACTTC	CASSLSGGTPEQYF
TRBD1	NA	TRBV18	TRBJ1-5	TGTGCCAGCTCACCAAGTACAGGGGGCGGTCAGCCCCAGCATTTT	CASSPSTGGGQPQHF
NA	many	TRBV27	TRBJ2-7	TGTGCCAGCAGTTCCCCCTTTTCCTACGAGCAGTACTTC	CASSSPFSYEQYF
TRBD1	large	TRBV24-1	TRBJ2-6	TGTGCCACCAGTGATTTCCTCCGGACAGGAAACTCTGGGGCCAACGTCCTGACTTTC	CATSDFLRTGNSGANVLTF
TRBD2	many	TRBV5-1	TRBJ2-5	TGCGCCAGCAGCCCTCAGGGAGGGCGAGAGACCCAGTACTTC	CASSPQGGRETQYF
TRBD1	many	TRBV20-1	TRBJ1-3	TGCAGTGCTAGTCCTGGGGACAGGGCATCTGGAAACACCATATATTTT	CSASPGDRASGNTIYF
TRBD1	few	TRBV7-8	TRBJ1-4	TGTGCCACTCAGCCCGGGACAGGGTACGGGAAACTGTTTTTT	CATQPGTGYGKLFF
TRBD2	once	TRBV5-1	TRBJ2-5	TGCGCCAGCAGCTTAGGGACTAGCGGGGTCCAAGAGACCCAGTACTTC	CASSLGTSGVQETQYF
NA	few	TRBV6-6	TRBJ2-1	TGTGCCAGCAGCCCCGGTGGGGGTGAGCAGTTCTTC	CASSPGGGEQFF
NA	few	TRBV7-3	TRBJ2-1	TGTGCCAGCAGCTTATGGGTCAGGGGCCTACACAATGAGCAGTTCTTC	CASSLWVRGLHNEQFF